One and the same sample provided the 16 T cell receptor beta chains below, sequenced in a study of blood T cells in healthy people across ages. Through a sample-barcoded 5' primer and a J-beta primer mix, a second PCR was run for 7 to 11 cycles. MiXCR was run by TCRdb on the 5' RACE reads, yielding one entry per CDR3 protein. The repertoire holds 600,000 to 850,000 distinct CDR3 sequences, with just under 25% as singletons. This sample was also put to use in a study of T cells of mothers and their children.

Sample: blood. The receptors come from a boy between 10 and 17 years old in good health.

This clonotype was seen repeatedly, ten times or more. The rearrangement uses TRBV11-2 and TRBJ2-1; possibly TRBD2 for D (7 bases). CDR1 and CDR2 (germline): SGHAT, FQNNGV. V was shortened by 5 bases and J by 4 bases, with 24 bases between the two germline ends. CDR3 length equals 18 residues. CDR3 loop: CASSVGASGSSRYNEQFF. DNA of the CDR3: TGTGCCAGCAGCGTGGGGGCTAGCGGATCGTCCAGGTACAATGAGCAGTTCTTC. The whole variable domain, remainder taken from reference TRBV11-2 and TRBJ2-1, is EAGVAQSPRYKIIEKRQSVAFWCNPISGHATLYWYQQILGQGPKLLIQFQNNGVVDDSQLPKDRFSAERLKGVDSTLKIQPAKLEDSAVYLCASSVGASGSSRYNEQFFGPGTRLTVL.

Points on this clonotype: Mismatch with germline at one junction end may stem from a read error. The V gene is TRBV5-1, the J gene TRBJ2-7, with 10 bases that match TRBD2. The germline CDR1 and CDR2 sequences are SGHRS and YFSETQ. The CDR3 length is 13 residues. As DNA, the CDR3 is TGCGCCAGCAGCTTAATACTAGCGGGAACCCCTTCGTTC. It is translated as CASSLILAGTPSF.

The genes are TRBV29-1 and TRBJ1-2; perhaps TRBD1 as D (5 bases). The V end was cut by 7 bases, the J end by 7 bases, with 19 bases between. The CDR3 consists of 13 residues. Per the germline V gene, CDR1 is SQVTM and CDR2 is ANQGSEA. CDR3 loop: CSAVGHGEGGYTF. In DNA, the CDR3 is TGCAGCGCTGTCGGACACGGCGAGGGTGGCTACACCTTC.

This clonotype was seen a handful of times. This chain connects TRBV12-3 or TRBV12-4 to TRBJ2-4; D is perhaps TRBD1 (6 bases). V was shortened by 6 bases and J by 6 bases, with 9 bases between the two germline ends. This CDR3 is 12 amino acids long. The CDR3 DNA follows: TGTGCCAGCAGGTCGGACAGAAACATTCAGTACTTC. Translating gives CASRSDRNIQYF.

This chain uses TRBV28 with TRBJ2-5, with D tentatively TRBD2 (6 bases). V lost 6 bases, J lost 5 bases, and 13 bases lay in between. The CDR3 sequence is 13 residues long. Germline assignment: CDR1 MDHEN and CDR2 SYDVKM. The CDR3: CASRNSGGETQYF. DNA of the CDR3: TGTGCCAGCAGGAATAGCGGCGGGGAGACCCAGTACTTC.

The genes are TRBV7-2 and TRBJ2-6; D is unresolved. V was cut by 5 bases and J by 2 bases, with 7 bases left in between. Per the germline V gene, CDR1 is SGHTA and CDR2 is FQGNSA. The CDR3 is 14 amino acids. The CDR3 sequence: CASSPDPGANVLTF. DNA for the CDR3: TGTGCCAGCAGCCCTGATCCTGGGGCCAACGTCCTGACTTTC.

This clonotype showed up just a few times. DNA for the CDR3: TGCGCCAGCAGCTATATCGTTTTGGGGAGCACAGATACGCAGTATTTT. Translating it yields CASSYIVLGSTDTQYF. The rearrangement joins TRBV5-1 to TRBJ2-3, with D uncertain. The V and J ends lost 3 bases and 0 bases respectively, with 14 bases between them. CDR1 SGHRS and CDR2 YFSETQ come from the germline V gene. CDR3 size: 16 residues. The variable domain in full, with the rest retrieved from reference TRBV5-1 and TRBJ2-3, is KAGVTQTPRYLIKTRGQQVTLSCSPISGHRSVSWYQQTPGQGLQFLFEYFSETQRNKGNFPGRFSGRQFSNSRSEMNVSTLELGDSALYLCASSYIVLGSTDTQYFGPGTRLTVL.

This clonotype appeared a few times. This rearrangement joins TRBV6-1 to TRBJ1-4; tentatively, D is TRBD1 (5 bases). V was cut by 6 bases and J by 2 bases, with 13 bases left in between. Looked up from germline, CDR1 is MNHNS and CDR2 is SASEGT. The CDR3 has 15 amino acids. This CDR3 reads CASRGGGETNEKLFF. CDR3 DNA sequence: TGTGCCAGCAGAGGTGGAGGGGAGACTAATGAAAAACTGTTTTTT.

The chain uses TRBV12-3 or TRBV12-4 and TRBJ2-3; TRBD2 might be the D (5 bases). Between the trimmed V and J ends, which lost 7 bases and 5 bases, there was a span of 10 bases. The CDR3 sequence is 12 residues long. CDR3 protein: CASIGERDTQYF. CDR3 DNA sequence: TGTGCCAGCATCGGGGAGCGAGATACGCAGTATTTT.

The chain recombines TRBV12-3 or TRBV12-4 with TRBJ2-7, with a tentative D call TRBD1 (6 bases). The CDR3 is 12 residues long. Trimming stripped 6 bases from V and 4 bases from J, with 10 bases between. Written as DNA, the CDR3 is TGTGCCAGCAGAGCACAGGGTTACGAGCAGTACTTC. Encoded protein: CASRAQGYEQYF.

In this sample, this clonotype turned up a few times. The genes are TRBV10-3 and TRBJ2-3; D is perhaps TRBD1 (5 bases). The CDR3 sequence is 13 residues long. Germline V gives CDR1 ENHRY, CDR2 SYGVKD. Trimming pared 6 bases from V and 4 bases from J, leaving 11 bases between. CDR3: CAISRGAADTQYF. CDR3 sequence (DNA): TGTGCCATCAGCCGTGGGGCGGCAGATACGCAGTATTTT.

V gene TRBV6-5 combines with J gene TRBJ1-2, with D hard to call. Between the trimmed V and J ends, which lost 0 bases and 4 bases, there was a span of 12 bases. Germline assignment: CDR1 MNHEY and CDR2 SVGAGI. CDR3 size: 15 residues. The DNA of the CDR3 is TGTGCCAGCAGTTACTCCAGAGAGGCCACCTATGGCTACACCTTC. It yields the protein CASSYSREATYGYTF.

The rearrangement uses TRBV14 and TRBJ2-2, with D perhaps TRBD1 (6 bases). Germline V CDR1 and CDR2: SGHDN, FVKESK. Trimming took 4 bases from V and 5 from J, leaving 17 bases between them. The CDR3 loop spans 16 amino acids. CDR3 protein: CASSPRPVQGTGELFF. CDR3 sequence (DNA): TGTGCCAGCAGCCCACGGCCCGTTCAGGGGACCGGGGAGCTGTTTTTT.

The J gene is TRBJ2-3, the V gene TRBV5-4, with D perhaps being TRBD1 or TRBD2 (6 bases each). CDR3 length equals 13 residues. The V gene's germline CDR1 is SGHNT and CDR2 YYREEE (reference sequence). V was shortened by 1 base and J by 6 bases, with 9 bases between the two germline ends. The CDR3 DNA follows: TGTGCCAGCAGCTTGCGGGGGCGGGATACGCAGTATTTT. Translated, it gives CASSLRGRDTQYF.

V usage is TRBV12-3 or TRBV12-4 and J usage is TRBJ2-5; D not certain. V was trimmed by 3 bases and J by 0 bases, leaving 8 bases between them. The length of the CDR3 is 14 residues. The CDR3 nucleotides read TGTGCCAGCAGTTTGGTAGAATACCAAGAGACCCAGTACTTC. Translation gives CASSLVEYQETQYF.

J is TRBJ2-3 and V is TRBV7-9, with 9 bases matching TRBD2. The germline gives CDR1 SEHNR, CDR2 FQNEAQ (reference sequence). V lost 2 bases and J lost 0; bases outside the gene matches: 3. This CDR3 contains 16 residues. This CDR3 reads CASSLRTSASTDTQYF. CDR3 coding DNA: TGTGCCAGCAGCTTAAGGACTAGCGCCAGCACAGATACGCAGTATTTT.